This entry lists 12 T cell receptor beta chains sequenced from one sample in a study of tumor-infiltrating lymphocytes in oesophageal squamous cell carcinoma. TCRdb re-derived calls from the PCR reads in MiXCR, one entry per CDR3 protein. Of 15,000 or so distinct CDR3 sequences listed, roughly 50% are singletons. The material sequenced was normal esophageal tissue next to the tumor. The origin of the receptors is a female donor with esophageal squamous cell carcinoma.

The rearrangement links TRBV6-1 to TRBJ1-1; possible D gene TRBD1, 5 bases. Germline-derived CDR1 and CDR2 are MNHNS and SASEGT. Trimming stripped 1 base from V and 6 bases from J, with 12 bases between. The length of the CDR3 is 14 residues. CDR3 sequence: CASSEGGTFAEAFF. The DNA for the CDR3 is TGTGCCAGCAGTGAAGGTGGGACTTTTGCTGAAGCTTTCTTT.

This clonotype was observed a single time. This chain connects TRBV12-5 to TRBJ2-5; TRBD2 matches 11 bases. The J call is uncertain, as TRBJ2-1 better fits the DNA end. This CDR3 region has 17 residues. Germline V lookup: CDR1 LGHNT, CDR2 FRNRAP. The CDR3 protein is CASGTSGINSGDNEQFF. CDR3 in DNA: TGTGCTAGTGGGACTAGCGGGATTAACTCTGGGGACAATGAGCAGTTCTTC.

This clonotype was observed many times. The J gene is TRBJ2-1, the V gene TRBV27; the D call may be TRBD1 or TRBD2 (6 bases each). CDR1 is MNHEY and CDR2 is SMNVEV in the germline V gene (reference sequence). Trimming shortened V by 2 bases and J by 9 bases, and 14 bases separated the two germline ends. The CDR3 consists of 14 residues. CDR3 sequence: CASSLGGGSFEQFF. The CDR3 coding sequence is TGTGCCAGCAGTTTAGGAGGGGGGTCTTTTGAGCAGTTCTTC.

Ten or more counts support this clonotype. This chain uses TRBV6-2 or TRBV6-3 with TRBJ2-1; no clear D gene. The V end was cut by 6 bases, the J end by 5 bases, with 8 bases between. The CDR3 runs to 12 residues. CDR1 and CDR2 (germline): MNHEY, SVGEGT. DNA for the CDR3: TGTGCCAGCAGACTAATCCACAATGAGCAGTTCTTC. This translates into CASRLIHNEQFF.

This clonotype has more than one count but fewer than ten. J is TRBJ1-2 and V is TRBV3-1; D is ambiguous. V lost 3 bases and J lost 4, with 15 bases in between. The CDR3 is 15 residues long. Germline CDR1 LGHDT, CDR2 YNNKEL (reference sequence). The DNA of the CDR3 is TGTGCCAGCAGCCAGGTTTTCCGCTCGACCTATGGCTACACCTTC. Translating it yields CASSQVFRSTYGYTF.

This clonotype was seen a few times. The genes are TRBV7-2 and TRBJ2-7, with TRBD2 matching 11 bases. The J call may be wrong; the DNA end is better matched by TRBJ2-5. Germline CDR1 reads SGHTA; CDR2 reads FQGNSA. The CDR3 totals 16 residues. The CDR3 region has the DNA TGTGCCAGCAGCGACCTAGCGGGAGGACGGCGGGAGACCCAGTACTTC. Translated: CASSDLAGGRRETQYF.

This clonotype was observed once. The chain recombines TRBV12-3 or TRBV12-4 with TRBJ2-6; D is ambiguous. The ends were cut back, 5 bases at V and 4 bases at J, with 9 bases in the middle. The length of the CDR3 is 14 residues. Written as DNA, the CDR3 is TGTGCCAGCAGTCCGACTCGCGGGGCCAACGTCCTGACTTTC. It encodes CASSPTRGANVLTF.

This clonotype was observed a handful of times. This chain joins TRBV9 and TRBJ1-4; a possible D gene is TRBD1 (6 bases). With 4 bases removed from V and 8 bases from J, the gap between germline ends came to 15 bases. Germline V gene sequence: CDR1 SGDLS, CDR2 YYNGEE. CDR3 length: 14 residues. In DNA, the CDR3 is TGTGCCAGCAGCACGACAGGCCAGGGGGAAAAACTGTTTTTT. Translating gives CASSTTGQGEKLFF.

At least ten counts were recorded for this clonotype. The chain carries TRBV5-8 and TRBJ1-3, with D uncertain. The germline V and J ends were trimmed by 2 bases and 3 bases, with 6 bases remaining between them. Germline V gene lookup returns CDR1 SGHTS and CDR2 YDEGEE. This CDR3 region has 13 residues. CDR3 coding DNA: TGTGCCAGCAGCTTCCCACATGGAAACACCATATATTTT. It yields the protein CASSFPHGNTIYF.

On this clonotype: The conserved closing phenylalanine or tryptophan is absent in this CDR3, likely reflecting a read error. The DNA is omitted, as the CDR3 cannot be located on it reliably, and the CDR3 follows TCRdb's listing. V is TRBV27 and J is TRBJ2-5; TRBD1 was called by the table and not checked on the DNA. CDR1 and CDR2 (germline): MNHEY, SMNVEV (reference sequence). The CDR3 is 15 amino acids in total, end residues counted. CDR3 amino acids: CASSLGGAVGYTFGS.

There are a few counts of this clonotype. This may stem from a read error, because a much larger clone lies one nucleotide away. The V gene is TRBV18, the J gene TRBJ2-5; 13 nucleotides align to TRBD2. Germline V lookup: CDR1 KGHSH, CDR2 LQKENI. The V gene end was trimmed by 3 bases and the J gene end by 11 bases; junction bases not matched to a gene: 18. CDR3 size: 18 residues. CDR3 DNA sequence: TGTGCCAGCTCACCGGGACTAGCGGGGACAACGAATACGAATGAGCAGTACTTC. It is translated as CASSPGLAGTTNTNEQYF. Full variable domain (rest looked up from reference TRBV18 and TRBJ2-5): NAGVMQNPRHLVRRRGQEARLRCSPMKGHSHVYWYRQLPEEGLKFMVYLQKENIIDESGMPKERFSAEFPKEGPSILRIQQVVRGDSAAYFCASSPGLAGTTNTNEQYFGPGTRLLVL.

With regard to this clonotype: At one boundary the junction diverges from the germline segment, which might be a read error. This chain connects TRBV7-6 to TRBJ2-1; D may match TRBD1 or TRBD2 (5 bases each). The end of the DNA is better explained by TRBJ2-5, so the J call may be wrong. CDR1 and CDR2 (germline): SGHVS, FNYEAQ. There are 14 residues in the CDR3. The chain's CDR3 is CASSPTGAQETQYF. The CDR3 DNA reads TGTGCTAGCAGCCCCACCGGGGCCCAAGAGACCCAGTACTTC.